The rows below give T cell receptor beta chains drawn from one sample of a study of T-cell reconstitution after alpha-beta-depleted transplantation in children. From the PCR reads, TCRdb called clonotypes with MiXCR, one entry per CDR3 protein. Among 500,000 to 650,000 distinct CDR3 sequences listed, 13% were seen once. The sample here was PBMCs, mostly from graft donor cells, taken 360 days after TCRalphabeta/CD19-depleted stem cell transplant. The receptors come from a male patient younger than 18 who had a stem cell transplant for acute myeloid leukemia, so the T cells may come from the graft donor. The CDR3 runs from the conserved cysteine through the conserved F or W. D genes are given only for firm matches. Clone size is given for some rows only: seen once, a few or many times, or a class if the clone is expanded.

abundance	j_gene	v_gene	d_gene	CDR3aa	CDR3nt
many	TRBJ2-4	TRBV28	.	CASSTLRNLKNIQYF	TGTGCCAGCAGTACCCTCAGGAACCTCAAAAACATTCAGTACTTC
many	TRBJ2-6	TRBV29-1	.	CSVEQGANVLTF	TGCAGCGTTGAGCAGGGGGCCAACGTCCTGACTTTC
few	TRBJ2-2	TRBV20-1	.	CSLLSGRPMNTGELFF	TGCAGCCTCTTGAGCGGAAGACCCATGAACACCGGGGAGCTGTTTTTT
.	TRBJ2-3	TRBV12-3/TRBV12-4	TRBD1	CASRRTGGTDTQYF	TGTGCCAGCAGGAGAACAGGGGGGACAGATACGCAGTATTTT
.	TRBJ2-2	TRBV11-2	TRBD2	CASSPPGGRNTGELFF	TGTGCCAGCAGCCCCCCCGGCGGGAGGAACACCGGGGAGCTGTTTTTT
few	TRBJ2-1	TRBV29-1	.	CSSSYNEQFF	TGCAGCAGCTCCTACAATGAGCAGTTCTTC
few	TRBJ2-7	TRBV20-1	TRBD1	CSESGQGAPYEQYF	TGCAGTGAGTCGGGACAGGGGGCCCCCTACGAGCAGTACTTC
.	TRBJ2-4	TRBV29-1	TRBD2	CSVELASGRVNQYF	TGCAGCGTTGAACTAGCTAGCGGTCGGGTTAACCAGTACTTC
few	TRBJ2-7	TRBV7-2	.	CASSLDGGPTYEQYF	TGTGCCAGCAGCTTAGACGGAGGACCAACCTACGAGCAGTACTTC
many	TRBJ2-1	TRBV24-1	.	CATSDLQAVPRFF	TGTGCCACCAGTGATTTGCAGGCCGTCCCCCGTTTCTTC
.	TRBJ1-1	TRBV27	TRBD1	CASSDRDRGYTEAFF	TGTGCCAGCAGTGACAGGGACAGGGGGTACACTGAAGCTTTCTTT
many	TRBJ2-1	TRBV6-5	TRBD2	CASSYSGVAGHGEQFF	TGTGCCAGCAGTTACTCAGGAGTAGCGGGGCACGGTGAGCAGTTCTTC
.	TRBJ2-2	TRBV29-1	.	CSVVLGRVNTGELFF	TGCAGCGTTGTCTTGGGACGGGTAAACACCGGGGAGCTGTTTTTT
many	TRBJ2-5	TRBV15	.	CATSREGVRETQYF	TGTGCCACCAGCAGAGAGGGGGTGAGGGAGACCCAGTACTTC
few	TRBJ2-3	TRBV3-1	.	CASSQEEGRMPDTQYF	TGTGCCAGCAGCCAAGAGGAAGGGAGAATGCCAGATACGCAGTATTTT
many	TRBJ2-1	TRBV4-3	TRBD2	CASSQDLGTTIYNERQFF	TGCGCCAGCAGCCAAGATCTTGGGACTACCATTTACAATGAGCGGCAGTTCTTC
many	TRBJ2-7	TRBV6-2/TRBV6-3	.	CASRAASYEQYF	TGTGCCAGCAGGGCAGCTTCCTACGAGCAGTACTTC
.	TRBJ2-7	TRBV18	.	CASSPLARESEQYF	TGTGCCAGCTCACCACTCGCCAGGGAGTCCGAGCAGTACTTC
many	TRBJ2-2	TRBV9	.	CASSVSHTGELFF	TGTGCCAGCAGCGTATCCCACACCGGGGAGCTGTTTTTT
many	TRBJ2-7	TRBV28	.	CASSLYISYEQYF	TGTGCCAGCAGTTTGTACATCTCCTACGAGCAGTACTTC
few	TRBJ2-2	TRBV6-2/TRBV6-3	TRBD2	CASSLIGLAGGRGELFF	TGTGCCAGCAGTCTCATAGGACTAGCGGGAGGAAGGGGGGAGCTGTTTTTT
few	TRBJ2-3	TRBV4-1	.	CASSQEGGFGRADTQYF	TGCGCCAGCAGCCAAGAGGGGGGCTTTGGCAGGGCAGATACGCAGTATTTT
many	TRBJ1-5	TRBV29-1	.	CSVEDERAGQPQHF	TGCAGCGTTGAAGATGAAAGGGCGGGTCAGCCCCAGCATTTT
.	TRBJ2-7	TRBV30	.	CAWSPTGYEQYF	TGTGCCTGGAGTCCCACCGGGTACGAGCAGTACTTC
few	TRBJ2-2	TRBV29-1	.	CSVEGPGRRTGELFF	TGCAGCGTTGAAGGTCCCGGGAGAAGAACCGGGGAGCTGTTTTTT
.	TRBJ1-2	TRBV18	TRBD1	CASSPWDKQGAGGYTF	TGTGCCAGCTCCCCCTGGGATAAACAGGGGGCAGGAGGCTACACCTTC